This T cell receptor beta chain originates from a study of blood T cell repertoires in COVID-19. This clone has only a few counts. The length of the CDR3 is 16 residues. Germline CDR1 is LGHDT and CDR2 is YNNKEL (reference sequence). V was trimmed by 1 base and J by 1 base, leaving 11 bases between them. The data were produced by immunoSEQ multiplex PCR, yet TCRdb's version contains in-frame clones alone and is incomplete. Among 100,000 or so clones listed, around 85% were seen once. The specimen sequenced was peripheral blood. The sequence was obtained from a human donor in a cohort sampled during active COVID-19. The chain has TRBV3-1 (or the pseudogene TRBV3-2) and TRBJ1-3, with D maybe TRBD1 (6 bases). The CDR3, as DNA: TGTGCCAGCAGCCAAGGACAGGCGGGTTCTGGAAACACCATATATTTT. Its translation: CASSQGQAGSGNTIYF.